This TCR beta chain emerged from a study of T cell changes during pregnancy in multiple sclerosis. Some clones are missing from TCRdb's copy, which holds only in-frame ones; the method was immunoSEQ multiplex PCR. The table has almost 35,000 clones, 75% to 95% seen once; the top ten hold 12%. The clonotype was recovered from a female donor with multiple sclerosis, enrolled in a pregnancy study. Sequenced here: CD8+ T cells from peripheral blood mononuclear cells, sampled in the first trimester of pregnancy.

The CDR3 here is CASRARGQASYEQYF. The DNA for the CDR3 is TGTGCCAGCAGGGCCCGGGGACAGGCCTCCTACGAGCAGTACTTC. The chain uses TRBV7-9 and TRBJ2-7, with 8 bases aligning to TRBD1. V shed 6 bases, J shed 0 bases, and the junction held 7 bases outside the gene matches. The CDR3 contains 15 residues. Germline V gene lookup returns CDR1 SEHNR and CDR2 FQNEAQ (reference sequence).